These 16 T cell receptor beta chains came from one sample sequenced in a study of cytomegalovirus exposure and HLA in healthy donors. Amplification used 60 Vbeta primers and 13 Jbeta primers. Some clones are missing from TCRdb's copy, which holds only in-frame ones; the method was immunoSEQ multiplex PCR. The sample has 85,000 to 120,000 clones; approximately 80% are singletons. Sequences were obtained from PBMCs. The receptors come from a man in his fifties or sixties in good health and CMV-seronegative.

This rearrangement joins TRBV7-2 to TRBJ1-4; TRBD1 is a possible D gene (6 bases). Germline CDR1 and CDR2: SGHTA and FQGNSA. This CDR3 contains 15 residues. The V end was cut by 1 base, the J end by 4 bases, with 10 bases between. The DNA for the CDR3 is TGTGCCAGCAGCTTAGAGGTCAGGGGTAATGAAAAACTGTTTTTT. It translates to CASSLEVRGNEKLFF.

The chain carries TRBV6-4 and TRBJ2-2; TRBD2 matches at 10 bases. With V trimmed by 5 bases and J by 2 bases, 5 bases remained unmatched. CDR1 MRHNA and CDR2 SNTAGT come from the germline V gene. The CDR3 has 16 amino acids. The CDR3 protein is CASSPGLAVNTGELFF. CDR3 DNA sequence: TGTGCCAGCAGTCCCGGACTAGCGGTAAACACCGGGGAGCTGTTTTTT.

V and J are TRBV4-3 and TRBJ1-3; D is undetermined. This CDR3 is built from 18 residues. Germline CDR1 and CDR2: LGHNA and YSLEER. The V and J ends lost 0 bases and 3 bases respectively, with 18 bases between them. The chain's CDR3 is CASSQDSPADNYGNTIYF. The CDR3 region has the DNA TGCGCCAGCAGCCAAGATTCCCCGGCGGATAATTATGGAAACACCATATATTTT.

This clone was recorded a few times. The rearrangement joins TRBV29-1 to TRBJ1-2; D not certain. The ends were cut back, 2 bases at V and 2 bases at J, with 9 bases in the middle. The CDR3 runs 13 residues. The germline V gene has CDR1 SQVTM and CDR2 ANQGSEA. This chain's CDR3 is CSVESDTNYGYTF. The CDR3 DNA is TGCAGCGTTGAATCAGACACAAACTATGGCTACACCTTC.

The J gene is TRBJ2-2, the V gene TRBV7-2; possibly TRBD2 for D (6 bases). CDR3 length equals 14 residues. The germline V gene has CDR1 SGHTA and CDR2 FQGNSA. Trimming pared 3 bases from V and 6 bases from J, leaving 11 bases between. The CDR3: CASSLRWGAGELFF. The CDR3 bases are TGTGCCAGCAGCTTGCGTTGGGGGGCCGGGGAGCTGTTTTTT.

The rearrangement joins TRBV6-5 to TRBJ1-1; 9 bases match TRBD1. V trimming: 5 bases; J trimming: 1 base; junction bases outside the gene matches: 2. The CDR3 is 14 residues long. Germline CDR1 and CDR2: MNHEY and SVGAGI. CDR3 residues: CASSRDRENTEAFF. CDR3 sequence (DNA): TGTGCCAGCAGTCGGGACAGGGAGAACACTGAAGCTTTCTTT.

Comments on this clone: The junction and the germline gene differ at one end; a read error may be behind it. This sample includes further DNA sequences coding for the same CDR3. The CDR3, as DNA: TGCGCCAGCAGCCAGGACAGGGACACTGAGGCTTTCTTT. Its protein product is CASSQDRDTEAFF. The chain joins TRBV4-3 to TRBJ1-1; TRBD1 matches 8 bases. The CDR3 extends over 13 amino acids. Germline V gene lookup returns CDR1 LGHNA and CDR2 YSLEER.

This chain links TRBV7-8 with TRBJ1-6; 9 positions agree with TRBD1. The V and J ends lost 5 bases and 10 bases, in that order; junction bases with no gene match: 12. Germline V gives CDR1 SGHVS, CDR2 FQNEAQ. This CDR3 region has 16 residues. DNA of the CDR3: TGTGCCAGCAGCCTTAATACCGGGACAGGGTTGTCACCCCTCCACTTT. Residues: CASSLNTGTGLSPLHF.

This clone was observed once. The chain combines TRBV5-5 with TRBJ2-6; D call uncertain. The CDR3 extends over 15 amino acids. Trimming took off 0 bases at V and 0 bases at J, with 4 bases between the two ends. Germline values: CDR1 SGHKS, CDR2 YYEKEE (reference sequence). The CDR3: CASSLVLSGANVLTF. Written as DNA, the CDR3 is TGTGCCAGCAGCTTGGTCCTCTCTGGGGCCAACGTCCTGACTTTC.

The gene calls are TRBV7-9 and TRBJ2-1; unclear D gene. Between the trimmed V and J ends, which lost 5 bases and 0 bases, there was a span of 11 bases. The CDR3 is 15 residues long. In germline, CDR1 is SEHNR, CDR2 FQNEAQ (reference sequence). CDR3 in amino acids: CASSQWANSYNEQFF. The CDR3 DNA is TGTGCCAGCAGCCAATGGGCGAACTCCTACAATGAGCAGTTCTTC.

The V call is TRBV4-3, the J call TRBJ1-2; D is ambiguous. The germline V gene encodes CDR1 LGHNA and CDR2 YSLEER. The V and J ends lost 2 bases and 2 bases respectively, with 9 bases between them. CDR3 length: 14 residues. Written as DNA, the CDR3 is TGCGCCAGCAGCCAACCGGGAGAAAACTATGGCTACACCTTC. Its translation is CASSQPGENYGYTF.

This chain connects TRBV29-1 to TRBJ2-5; 9 bases fit TRBD1. The CDR3 runs to 14 residues. The germline CDR1 and CDR2 sequences are SQVTM and ANQGSEA. V trimming: 5 bases; J trimming: 1 base; junction bases outside the gene matches: 5. The CDR3 sequence is CSVMNRGPQETQYF. Here the CDR3 DNA reads TGCAGCGTTATGAACAGGGGGCCCCAAGAGACCCAGTACTTC.

This clone showed up just once. The rearrangement links TRBV6-5 to TRBJ1-2; TRBD1 is a possible D gene (5 bases). CDR1 is MNHEY and CDR2 is SVGAGI in the germline V gene. Trimming removed 4 bases at V and 5 bases at J, with 17 bases between. The CDR3 totals 15 residues. The CDR3 loop is CASSSHRDSLYGYTF. The CDR3 DNA reads TGTGCCAGCAGTTCCCACCGGGACTCCCTATATGGCTACACCTTC.

As to this clone: This sample also contains other DNA sequences that code for the same CDR3. The J gene is TRBJ2-5, the V gene TRBV11-2; TRBD2 might be the D (5 bases). CDR1 SGHAT and CDR2 FQNNGV come from the germline V gene. Trimming cost V 1 base and J 5 bases, with 5 bases left between them. CDR3 size: 12 residues. The CDR3 DNA is TGTGCCAGCAGCTTAGCGGGGGAGACCCAGTACTTC. This gives the protein CASSLAGETQYF.

V gene TRBV2 combines with J gene TRBJ2-5; TRBD2 might be the D (6 bases). CDR1 and CDR2 from the germline V gene are SNHLY and FYNNEI. This CDR3 has 13 residues. The V and J ends lost 5 bases and 3 bases respectively, with 10 bases between them. Here the CDR3 reads CASSRDWEETQYF. CDR3 coding DNA: TGTGCCAGCAGTCGGGACTGGGAAGAGACCCAGTACTTC.

The rearrangement links TRBV7-3 to TRBJ1-1; the match to TRBD1 covers 9 bases. Germline CDR1 reads SGHTA; CDR2 reads FQGTGA. The CDR3 is made up of 14 amino acids. V lost 1 base, J lost 8 bases, and 5 bases stayed unmatched. CDR3 loop: CASSLKGGQGEAFF. In DNA, the CDR3 is TGTGCCAGCAGCTTAAAGGGGGGACAGGGAGAAGCTTTCTTT.